This T cell receptor (beta chain) was observed in a study of OX40 agonist ivuxolimab in advanced cancers. Study-wide results and limits: In a subset of nonresponders, normalized T-cell clonal expansion was also low.

This clone has a single count. The antigen is undetermined. The repertoire was sequenced with immunoSEQ multiplex PCR; TCRdb's copy has only in-frame clones and lacks some. The data show about 68,000 clones, roughly nine tenths seen once. This receptor was identified in an adult with an advanced solid tumor such as melanoma, head and neck, liver or kidney cancer. The sequenced sample was CD4+ or CD8+ T cells sorted from blood, obtained in a trial of the OX40 agonist ivuxolimab.

The CDR3 here is CASSEYGIDRGVSEAFF. The CDR3 coding sequence is TGTGCCAGCAGTGAATATGGGATTGACAGAGGAGTTTCTGAAGCTTTCTTT. The chain links TRBV6-1 to TRBJ1-1; maybe TRBD1 (5 bases). The germline V gene has CDR1 MNHNS and CDR2 SASEGT. The CDR3 sequence is 17 residues long. The V gene lost 2 bases and the J gene lost 6 bases, with 22 bases spanning the gap.